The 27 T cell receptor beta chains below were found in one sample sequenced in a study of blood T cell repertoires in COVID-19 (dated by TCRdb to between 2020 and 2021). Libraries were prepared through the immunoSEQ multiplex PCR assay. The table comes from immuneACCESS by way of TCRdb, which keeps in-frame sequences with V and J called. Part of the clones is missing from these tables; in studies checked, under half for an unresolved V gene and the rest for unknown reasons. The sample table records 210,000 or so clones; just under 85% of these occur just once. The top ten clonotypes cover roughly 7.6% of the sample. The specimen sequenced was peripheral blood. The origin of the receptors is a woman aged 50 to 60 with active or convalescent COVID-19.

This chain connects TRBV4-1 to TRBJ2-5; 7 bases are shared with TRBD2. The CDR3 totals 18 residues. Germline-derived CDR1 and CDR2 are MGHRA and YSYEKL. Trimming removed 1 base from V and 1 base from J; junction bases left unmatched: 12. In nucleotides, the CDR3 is TGCGCCAGCAGCCAAGTTTACCCTAGCGGAGGGGCCCAAGAGACCCAGTACTTC. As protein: CASSQVYPSGGAQETQYF.

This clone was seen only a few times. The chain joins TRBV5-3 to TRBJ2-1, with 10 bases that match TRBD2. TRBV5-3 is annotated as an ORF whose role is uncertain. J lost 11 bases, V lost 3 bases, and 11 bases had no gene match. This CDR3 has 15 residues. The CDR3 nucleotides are TGTGCCAGAAGCTGGAGCGGGAGGGCCCTCTATAAGCAGTTCTTC. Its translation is CARSWSGRALYKQFF.

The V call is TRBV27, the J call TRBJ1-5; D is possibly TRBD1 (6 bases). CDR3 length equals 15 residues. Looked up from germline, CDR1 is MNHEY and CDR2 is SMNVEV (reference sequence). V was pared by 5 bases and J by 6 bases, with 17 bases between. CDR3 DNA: TGTGCCAGCAGTAGGGTGGCGGGGGCGGGTCAGCCCCAGCATTTT. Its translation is CASSRVAGAGQPQHF.

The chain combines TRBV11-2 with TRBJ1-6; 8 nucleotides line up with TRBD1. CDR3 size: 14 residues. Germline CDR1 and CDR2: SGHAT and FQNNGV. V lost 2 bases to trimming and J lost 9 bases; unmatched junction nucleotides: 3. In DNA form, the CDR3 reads TGTGCCAGCAGCTTACTGGACAGGGTTTCACCCCTCCACTTT. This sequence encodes CASSLLDRVSPLHF. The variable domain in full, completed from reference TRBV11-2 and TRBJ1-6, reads EAGVAQSPRYKIIEKRQSVAFWCNPISGHATLYWYQQILGQGPKLLIQFQNNGVVDDSQLPKDRFSAERLKGVDSTLKIQPAKLEDSAVYLCASSLLDRVSPLHFGNGTRLTVT.

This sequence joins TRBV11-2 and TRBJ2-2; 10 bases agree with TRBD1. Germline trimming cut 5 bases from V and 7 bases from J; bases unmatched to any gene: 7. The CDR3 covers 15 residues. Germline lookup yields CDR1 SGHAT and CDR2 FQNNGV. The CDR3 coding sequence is TGTGCCAGCAGCCCGGGGACAGGGGCGGACGGGGAGCTGTTTTTT. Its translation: CASSPGTGADGELFF.

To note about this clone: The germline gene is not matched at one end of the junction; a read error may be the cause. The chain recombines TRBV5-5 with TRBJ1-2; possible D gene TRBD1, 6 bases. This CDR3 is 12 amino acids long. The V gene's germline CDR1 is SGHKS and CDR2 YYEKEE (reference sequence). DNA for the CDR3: TGTGCCAGCAGCAATACAGGGTACGCTCCCCCCTTC. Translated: CASSNTGYAPPF.

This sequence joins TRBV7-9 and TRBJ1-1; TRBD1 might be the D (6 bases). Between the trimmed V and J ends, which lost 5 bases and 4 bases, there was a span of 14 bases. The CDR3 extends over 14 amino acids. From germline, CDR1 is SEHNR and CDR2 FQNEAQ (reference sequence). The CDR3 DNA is TGTGCCAGCAGCGGTAACAGGGAGGGCACTGAAGCTTTCTTT. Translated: CASSGNREGTEAFF.

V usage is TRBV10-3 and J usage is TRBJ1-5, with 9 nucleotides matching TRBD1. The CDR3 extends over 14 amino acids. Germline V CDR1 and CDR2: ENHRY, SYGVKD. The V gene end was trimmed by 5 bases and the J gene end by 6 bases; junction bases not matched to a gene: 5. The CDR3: CAISNGQGSQPQHF. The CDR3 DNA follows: TGTGCCATCAGTAACGGACAGGGGAGTCAGCCCCAGCATTTT.

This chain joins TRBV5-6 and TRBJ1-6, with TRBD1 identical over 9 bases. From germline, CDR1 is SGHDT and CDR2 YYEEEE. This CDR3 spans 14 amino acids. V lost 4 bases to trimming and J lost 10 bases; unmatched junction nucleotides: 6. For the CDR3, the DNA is TGTGCCAGCAGCGCCGGGACAGGGAGGTCACCCCTCCACTTT. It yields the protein CASSAGTGRSPLHF.

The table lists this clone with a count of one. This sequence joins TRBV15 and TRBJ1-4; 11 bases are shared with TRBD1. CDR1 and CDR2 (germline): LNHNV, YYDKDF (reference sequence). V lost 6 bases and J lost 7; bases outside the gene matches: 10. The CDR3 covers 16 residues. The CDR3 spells CATSRDRGGITEKLFF. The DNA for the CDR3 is TGTGCCACCAGTAGGGACAGGGGGGGTATTACTGAAAAACTGTTTTTT.

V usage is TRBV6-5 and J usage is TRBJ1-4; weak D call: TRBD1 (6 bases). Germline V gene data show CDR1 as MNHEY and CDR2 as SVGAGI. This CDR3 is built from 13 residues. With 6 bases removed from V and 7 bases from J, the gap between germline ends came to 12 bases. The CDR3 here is CASSHRDAEKLFF. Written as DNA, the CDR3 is TGTGCCAGCAGCCACAGGGACGCTGAAAAACTGTTTTTT.

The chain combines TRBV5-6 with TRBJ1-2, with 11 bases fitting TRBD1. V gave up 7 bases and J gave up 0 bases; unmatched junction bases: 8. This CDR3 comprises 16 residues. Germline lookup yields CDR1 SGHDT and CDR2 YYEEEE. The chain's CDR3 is CASGRDRGDPNYGYTF. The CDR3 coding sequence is TGTGCCAGCGGACGGGACAGGGGGGATCCTAACTATGGCTACACCTTC.

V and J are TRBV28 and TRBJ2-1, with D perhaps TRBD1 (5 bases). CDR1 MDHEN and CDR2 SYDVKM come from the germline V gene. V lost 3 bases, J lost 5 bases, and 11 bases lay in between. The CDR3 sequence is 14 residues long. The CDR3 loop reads CASSFGASNNEQFF. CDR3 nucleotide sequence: TGTGCCAGCAGTTTTGGGGCGAGCAACAATGAGCAGTTCTTC.

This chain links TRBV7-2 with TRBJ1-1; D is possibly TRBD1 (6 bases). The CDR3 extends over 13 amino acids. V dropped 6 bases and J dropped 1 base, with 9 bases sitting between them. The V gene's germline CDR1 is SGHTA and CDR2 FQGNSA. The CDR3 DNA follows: TGTGCCAGCAGGCTAGGGGGGAACACTGAAGCTTTCTTT. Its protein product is CASRLGGNTEAFF.

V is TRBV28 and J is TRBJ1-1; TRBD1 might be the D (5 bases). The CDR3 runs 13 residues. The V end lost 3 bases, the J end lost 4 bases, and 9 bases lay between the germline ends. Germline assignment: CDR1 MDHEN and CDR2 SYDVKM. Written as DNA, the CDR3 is TGTGCCAGCAGTTTCAGGGTAGGCACTGAAGCTTTCTTT. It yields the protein CASSFRVGTEAFF.

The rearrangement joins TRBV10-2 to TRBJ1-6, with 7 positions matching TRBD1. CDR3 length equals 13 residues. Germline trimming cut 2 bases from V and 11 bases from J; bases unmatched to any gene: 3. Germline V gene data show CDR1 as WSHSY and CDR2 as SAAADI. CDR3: CASSETGQTPLHF. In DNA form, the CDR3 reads TGCGCCAGCAGTGAGACGGGACAGACACCCCTCCACTTT.

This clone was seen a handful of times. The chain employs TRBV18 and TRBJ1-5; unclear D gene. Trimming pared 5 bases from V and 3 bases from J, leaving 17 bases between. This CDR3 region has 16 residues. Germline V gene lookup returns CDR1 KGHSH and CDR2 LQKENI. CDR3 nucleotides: TGTGCCAGCTCAGAGCAGCCGGGTCTCTCCAATCAGCCCCAGCATTTT. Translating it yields CASSEQPGLSNQPQHF.

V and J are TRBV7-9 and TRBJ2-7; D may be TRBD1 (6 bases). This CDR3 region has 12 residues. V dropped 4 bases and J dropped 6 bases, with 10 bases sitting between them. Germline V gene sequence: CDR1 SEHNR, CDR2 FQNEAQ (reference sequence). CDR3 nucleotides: TGTGCCAGCAGCTATACAGGGTCCGAGCAGTACGTC. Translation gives CASSYTGSEQYV.

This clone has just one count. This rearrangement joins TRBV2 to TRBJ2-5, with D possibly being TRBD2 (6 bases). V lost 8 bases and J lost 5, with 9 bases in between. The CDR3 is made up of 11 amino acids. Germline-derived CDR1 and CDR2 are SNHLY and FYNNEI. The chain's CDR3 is CASWGEETQYF. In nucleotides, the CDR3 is TGTGCCAGCTGGGGGGAGGAGACCCAGTACTTC.

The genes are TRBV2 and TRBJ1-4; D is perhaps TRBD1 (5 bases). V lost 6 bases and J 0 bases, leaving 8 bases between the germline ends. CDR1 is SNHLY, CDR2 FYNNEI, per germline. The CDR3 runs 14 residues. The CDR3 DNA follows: TGTGCCAGCAGGCAGGGCTCAACTAATGAAAAACTGTTTTTT. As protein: CASRQGSTNEKLFF.

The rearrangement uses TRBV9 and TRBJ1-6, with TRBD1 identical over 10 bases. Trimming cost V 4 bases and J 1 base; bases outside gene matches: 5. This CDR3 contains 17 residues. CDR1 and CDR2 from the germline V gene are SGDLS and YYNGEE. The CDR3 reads CASSRDRGGSYNSPLHF. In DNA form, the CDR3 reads TGTGCCAGCAGCCGGGACAGGGGAGGGTCCTATAATTCACCCCTCCACTTT.

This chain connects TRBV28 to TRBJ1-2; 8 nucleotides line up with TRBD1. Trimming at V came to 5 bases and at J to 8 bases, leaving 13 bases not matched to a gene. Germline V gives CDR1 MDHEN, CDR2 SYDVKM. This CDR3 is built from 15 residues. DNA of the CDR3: TGTGCCAGCAGTCATCATCACAGGGGGTCCTTGGGCTACACCTTC. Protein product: CASSHHHRGSLGYTF.

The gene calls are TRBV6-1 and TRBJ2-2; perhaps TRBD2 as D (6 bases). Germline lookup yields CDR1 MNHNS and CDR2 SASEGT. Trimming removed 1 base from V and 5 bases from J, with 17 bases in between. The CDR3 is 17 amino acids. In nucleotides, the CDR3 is TGTGCCAGCAGTGAAGGTTTTGAGGGAGGTAAAACCGGGGAGCTGTTTTTT. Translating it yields CASSEGFEGGKTGELFF.

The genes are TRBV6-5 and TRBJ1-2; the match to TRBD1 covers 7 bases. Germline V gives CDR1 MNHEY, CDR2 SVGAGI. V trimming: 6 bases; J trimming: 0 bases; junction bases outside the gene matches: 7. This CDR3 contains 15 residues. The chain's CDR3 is CASRGDRGANYGYTF. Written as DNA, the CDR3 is TGTGCCAGCAGGGGGGACAGAGGAGCTAACTATGGCTACACCTTC.

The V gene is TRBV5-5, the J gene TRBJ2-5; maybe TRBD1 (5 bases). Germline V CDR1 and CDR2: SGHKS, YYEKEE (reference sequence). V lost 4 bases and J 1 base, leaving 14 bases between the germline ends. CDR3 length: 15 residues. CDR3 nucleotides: TGTGCCAGCAGCCCGAGGACAAGTCTCCAAGAGACCCAGTACTTC. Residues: CASSPRTSLQETQYF.

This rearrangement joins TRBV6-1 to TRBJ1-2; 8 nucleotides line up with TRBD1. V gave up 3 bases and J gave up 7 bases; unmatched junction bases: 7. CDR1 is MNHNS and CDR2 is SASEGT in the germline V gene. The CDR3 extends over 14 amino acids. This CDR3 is CASSDGQGGGGYTF. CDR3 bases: TGTGCCAGCAGTGACGGACAGGGAGGCGGTGGCTACACCTTC.

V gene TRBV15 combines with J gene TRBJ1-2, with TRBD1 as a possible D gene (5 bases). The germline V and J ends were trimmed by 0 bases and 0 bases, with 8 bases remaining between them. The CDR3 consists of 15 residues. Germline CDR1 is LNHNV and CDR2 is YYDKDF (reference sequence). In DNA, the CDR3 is TGTGCCACCAGCAGAGAAGGGGCCCCTAACTATGGCTACACCTTC. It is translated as CATSREGAPNYGYTF.